The following is a TCR beta chain sequence with its context. The sample belongs to a study of blood T cell repertoires in COVID-19. From germline, CDR1 is SGHTA and CDR2 FQGNSA. Trimming removed 0 bases at V and 5 bases at J, with 9 bases between. The CDR3 contains 14 residues. Produced via immunoSEQ multiplex PCR; TCRdb's table is partial and in-frame only. The sample consists of 300,000 to 400,000 clones, around 85% of them appearing once. Membership in each cohort depended on participant-reported clinical history. This TCR came from a woman aged 40 to 49 with acute COVID-19. The sample taken for sequencing was PBMCs or T cells enriched from blood (not recorded which). The chain links TRBV7-2 to TRBJ2-3; maybe TRBD2 (7 bases). The CDR3 DNA reads TGTGCCAGCAGCTTAGCGGGGGGGCTAGATACGCAGTATTTT. It codes for CASSLAGGLDTQYF.